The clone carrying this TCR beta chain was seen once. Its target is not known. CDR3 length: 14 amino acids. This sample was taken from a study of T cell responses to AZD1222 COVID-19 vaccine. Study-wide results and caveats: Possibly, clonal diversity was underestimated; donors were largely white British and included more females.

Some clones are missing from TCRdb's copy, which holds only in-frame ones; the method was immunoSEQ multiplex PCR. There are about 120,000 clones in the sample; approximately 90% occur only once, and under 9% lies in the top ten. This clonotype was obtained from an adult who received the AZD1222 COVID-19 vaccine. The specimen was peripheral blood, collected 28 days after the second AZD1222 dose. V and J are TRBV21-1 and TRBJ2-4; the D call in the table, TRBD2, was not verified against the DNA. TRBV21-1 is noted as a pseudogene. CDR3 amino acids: CASSKGNGGDIQYF. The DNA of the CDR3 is TGTGCCAGCAGCAAAGGTAACGGAGGGGACATTCAGTACTTC.